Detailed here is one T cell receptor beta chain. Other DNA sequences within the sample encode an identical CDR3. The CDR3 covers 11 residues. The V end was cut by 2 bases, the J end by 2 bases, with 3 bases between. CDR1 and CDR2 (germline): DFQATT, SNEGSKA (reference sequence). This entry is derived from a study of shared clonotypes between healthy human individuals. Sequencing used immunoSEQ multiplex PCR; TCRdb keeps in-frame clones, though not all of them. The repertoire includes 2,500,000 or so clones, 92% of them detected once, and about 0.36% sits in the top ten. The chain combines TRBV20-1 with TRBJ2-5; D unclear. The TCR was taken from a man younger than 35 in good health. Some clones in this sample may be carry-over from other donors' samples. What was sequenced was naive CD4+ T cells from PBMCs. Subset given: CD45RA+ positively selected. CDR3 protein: CSARQQETQYF. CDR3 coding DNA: TGCAGTGCTAGACAGCAAGAGACCCAGTACTTC.